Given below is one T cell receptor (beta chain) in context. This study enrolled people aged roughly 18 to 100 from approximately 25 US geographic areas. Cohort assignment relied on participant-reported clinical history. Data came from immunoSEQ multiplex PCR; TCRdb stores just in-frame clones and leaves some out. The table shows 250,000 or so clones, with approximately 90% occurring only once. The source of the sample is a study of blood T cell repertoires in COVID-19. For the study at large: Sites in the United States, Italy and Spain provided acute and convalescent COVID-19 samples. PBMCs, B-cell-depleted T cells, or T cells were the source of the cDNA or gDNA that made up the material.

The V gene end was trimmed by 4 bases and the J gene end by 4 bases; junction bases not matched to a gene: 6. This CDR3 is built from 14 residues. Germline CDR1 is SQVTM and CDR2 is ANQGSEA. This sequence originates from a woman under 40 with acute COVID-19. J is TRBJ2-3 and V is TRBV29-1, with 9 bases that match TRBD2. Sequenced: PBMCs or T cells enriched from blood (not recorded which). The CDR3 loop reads CSVGLAGAADTQYF. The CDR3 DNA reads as TGCAGCGTTGGGTTAGCGGGAGCGGCAGATACGCAGTATTTT.